This T cell receptor (beta chain) was identified during a study of beta chain features in type 1 diabetes. Expressed TCRB transcripts were sequenced, since all the RNA that had been isolated was reverse transcribed. TCRdb's copy holds only in-frame clones and misses some; the assay was immunoSEQ multiplex PCR. The sample lists about 320,000 clones, around 13% occurring once. Whole-study results and caveats: In comparison with healthy donors, patients had naive, central memory and Treg TCRB repertoires that appeared more similar.

This CDR3 region has 15 residues. The V end was cut by 4 bases, the J end by 5 bases, with 15 bases between. The germline CDR1 and CDR2 sequences are SGHNT and YYREEE (reference sequence). This clone was recorded many times. Antigen: not known. A sort by CD45RO/CCR7/CD25/CD127/CD95/CD27 yielded CD4+ naive, central memory, regulatory and stem cell-like memory cells. This TCR derives from a man aged 25 to 40 in good health. The chain couples TRBV5-4 to TRBJ2-2, with D possibly being TRBD2 (5 bases). Sequencing was performed on central memory CD4+ T cells from blood. The CDR3 nucleotides read TGTGCCAGCAGCAGCGGCTACAAAGGGACCGGGGAGCTGTTTTTT. Its protein product is CASSSGYKGTGELFF.